The 15 T cell receptor beta chains presented below share a single source sample, sequenced in a study of blood T cell repertoires in COVID-19. Assay: immunoSEQ multiplex PCR; the TCRdb copy retains only in-frame clones and omits some. Of about 160,000 clones in the sample, about 86% are singletons; the top ten hold roughly 18%. Source material: peripheral blood. These receptors all stem from a woman over 75 with acute or convalescent COVID-19.

This clone was observed once. V is TRBV7-2 and J is TRBJ2-3, with D possibly being TRBD2 (7 bases). CDR3 length: 15 amino acids. CDR1 SGHTA and CDR2 FQGNSA come from the germline V gene. V was trimmed by 0 bases and J by 4 bases, leaving 11 bases between them. CDR3 in amino acids: CASSLAGGAPDTQYF. The CDR3 bases are TGTGCCAGCAGCTTAGCAGGGGGGGCCCCAGATACGCAGTATTTT.

The chain carries TRBV24-1 and TRBJ2-1, with 9 bases lining up with TRBD2. Germline V gene lookup returns CDR1 KGHDR and CDR2 SFDVKD. The CDR3 runs to 18 residues. The junction had 14 bases not matched to a gene; V was cut back by 9 bases and J by 0 bases. For the CDR3, the DNA is TGTGCCACCTCCTCTGGCGGGGGGGGATCGAGCTCCTACAATGAGCAGTTCTTC. Its translation: CATSSGGGGSSSYNEQFF.

This rearrangement joins TRBV10-3 to TRBJ2-2; 10 bases match TRBD1. Trimming at V came to 10 bases and at J to 4 bases, leaving 6 bases not matched to a gene. This CDR3 comprises 14 residues. Germline values: CDR1 ENHRY, CDR2 SYGVKD. CDR3 DNA sequence: TGTGCCACCGCGGGACAGGGGATCACCGGGGAGCTGTTTTTT. As protein: CATAGQGITGELFF.

V and J are TRBV7-8 and TRBJ1-2; 9 positions agree with TRBD1. V lost 3 bases and J lost 6; bases outside the gene matches: 11. Germline values: CDR1 SGHVS, CDR2 FQNEAQ. The CDR3 consists of 16 residues. This CDR3 is CASSFSIGQGNHGYTF. The CDR3 nucleotides are TGTGCCAGCAGCTTCTCCATAGGACAGGGGAACCATGGCTACACCTTC.

This chain links TRBV10-2 with TRBJ2-7; D may be TRBD1 (5 bases). The CDR3 is made up of 13 amino acids. V lost 3 bases to trimming and J lost 2 bases, with 8 bases between them. Germline loops: CDR1 WSHSY, CDR2 SAAADI. Here the CDR3 DNA reads TGCGCCAGCAGTGATACAGGCACCTACGAGCAGTACTTC. It specifies CASSDTGTYEQYF.

The chain is built from TRBV7-9 and TRBJ1-4; D may be TRBD1 (5 bases). From germline, CDR1 is SEHNR and CDR2 FQNEAQ (reference sequence). V lost 5 bases to trimming and J lost 2 bases, with 12 bases between them. This CDR3 contains 15 residues. The CDR3 here is CASSPRGGTNEKLFF. The CDR3 DNA reads TGTGCCAGCAGCCCCCGTGGGGGGACTAATGAAAAACTGTTTTTT.

This clone was picked up one time. The chain has TRBV5-4 and TRBJ1-1; D is unclear. V lost 1 base and J 0 bases, leaving 10 bases between the germline ends. Germline lookup yields CDR1 SGHNT and CDR2 YYREEE (reference sequence). The CDR3 runs to 15 residues. Here the CDR3 reads CASSLPAAMNTEAFF. For the CDR3, the DNA is TGTGCCAGCAGCTTGCCAGCAGCGATGAACACTGAAGCTTTCTTT.

This clone was detected only once. The chain couples TRBV6-1 to TRBJ1-5; D call uncertain. CDR1 is MNHNS, CDR2 SASEGT, per germline. Trimming took 2 bases from V and 7 from J, leaving 9 bases between them. The CDR3 spans 13 residues. Here the CDR3 DNA reads TGTGCCAGCAGTGAATGGGGAGGGCAGCCCCAGCATTTT. Translating gives CASSEWGGQPQHF.

The chain recombines TRBV18 with TRBJ1-1; D gene unclear. CDR1 KGHSH and CDR2 LQKENI come from the germline V gene. The CDR3 is 13 residues long. Trimming removed 2 bases from V and 3 bases from J, with 7 bases in between. In DNA, the CDR3 is TGTGCCAGCTCACCAACTAGGGACACTGAAGCTTTCTTT. Amino acid sequence: CASSPTRDTEAFF.

The chain links TRBV5-1 to TRBJ2-2, with 11 bases aligning to TRBD1. Germline V gives CDR1 SGHRS, CDR2 YFSETQ. V shed 4 bases, J shed 6 bases, and the junction held 8 bases outside the gene matches. The CDR3 covers 16 residues. The CDR3 region is CASSPGQGAPAGELFF. In nucleotides, the CDR3 is TGCGCCAGCAGCCCAGGACAGGGGGCGCCGGCCGGGGAGCTGTTTTTT.

This clone was picked up one time. This chain uses TRBV3-1 (or the pseudogene TRBV3-2) with TRBJ1-6; TRBD1 matches 9 bases. V shed 4 bases and J 7 bases; nucleotides not matched to a gene: 8. From germline, CDR1 is LGHDT and CDR2 YNNKEL (reference sequence). This CDR3 spans 16 amino acids. CDR3 sequence: CASSPSDRGLNSPLHF. DNA of the CDR3: TGTGCCAGCAGCCCCTCCGACAGGGGGTTAAATTCACCCCTCCACTTT.

This clone occurred a few times. The genes are TRBV19 and TRBJ2-3, with D perhaps TRBD1 (5 bases). Trimming cost V 0 bases and J 2 bases, with 9 bases left between them. CDR3 length: 15 residues. Germline V gene data show CDR1 as LNHDA and CDR2 as SQIVND (reference sequence). The CDR3, as DNA: TGTGCCAGTAGTATAGACAGGGTCGTCACAGATACGCAGTATTTT. Translated: CASSIDRVVTDTQYF.

The chain has TRBV18 and TRBJ2-3; no definite D call. Germline-derived CDR1 and CDR2 are KGHSH and LQKENI. Deletions cut 1 base from V and 6 bases from J, with 17 bases between. This CDR3 contains 16 residues. The CDR3 region is CASSPLSRVITDTQYF. Written as DNA, the CDR3 is TGTGCCAGCTCACCACTCAGCCGGGTCATCACGGATACGCAGTATTTT.

This chain links TRBV5-5 with TRBJ1-6; 8 bases agree with TRBD1. The CDR3 runs to 15 residues. Germline V gene lookup returns CDR1 SGHKS and CDR2 YYEKEE (reference sequence). Trimming cost V 4 bases and J 7 bases; bases outside gene matches: 7. In DNA form, the CDR3 reads TGTGCCAGCAGCCCCAGACAGGGGTGGAATTCACCCCTCCACTTT. Amino acid sequence: CASSPRQGWNSPLHF. Using reference TRBV5-5 and TRBJ1-6 for the parts outside the CDR3, the full variable domain is DAGVTQSPTHLIKTRGQQVTLRCSPISGHKSVSWYQQVLGQGPQFIFQYYEKEERGRGNFPDRFSARQFPNYSSELNVNALLLGDSALYLCASSPRQGWNSPLHFGNGTRLTVT.

This clone appeared once. The V call is TRBV10-2, the J call TRBJ1-2; D ambiguous. This CDR3 has 14 residues. The germline gives CDR1 WSHSY, CDR2 SAAADI. V was clipped by 5 bases and J by 3 bases, with 13 bases between them. CDR3: CASSRGRTDYGYTF. Written as DNA, the CDR3 is TGCGCCAGCAGTCGGGGTAGGACTGACTATGGCTACACCTTC.